This entry lists 28 T cell receptor beta chains sequenced from one sample in a study of siplizumab effects on memory and regulatory T cells. TCRdb keeps only in-frame clones here, not all; method: immunoSEQ multiplex PCR. The data show some 70,000 clones, 80% to 90% seen once. The sample comprised Tregs sorted from blood. These receptors originate from a human donor in good health.

The chain employs TRBV6-1 and TRBJ2-7; D gene unclear. Trimming took 3 bases from V and 2 from J, leaving 8 bases between them. The CDR3 is made up of 13 amino acids. Germline V gene data show CDR1 as MNHNS and CDR2 as SASEGT. In DNA, the CDR3 is TGTGCCAGCAGTGATTTAATTACCTACGAGCAGTACTTC. It yields the protein CASSDLITYEQYF.

This sequence joins TRBV7-2 and TRBJ2-7; D is uncertain. This CDR3 is 11 amino acids long. The V and J ends lost 2 bases and 3 bases respectively, with 2 bases between them. Looked up from germline, CDR1 is SGHTA and CDR2 is FQGNSA. The CDR3 protein is CASSLSYEQYF. DNA for the CDR3: TGTGCCAGCAGCTTAAGCTACGAGCAGTACTTC. The whole variable domain, remainder taken from reference TRBV7-2 and TRBJ2-7, is GAGVSQSPSNKVTEKGKDVELRCDPISGHTALYWYRQSLGQGLEFLIYFQGNSAPDKSGLPSDRFSAERTGGSVSTLTIQRTQQEDSAVYLCASSLSYEQYFGPGTRLTVT.

The rearrangement uses TRBV9 and TRBJ2-2, with 7 bases matching TRBD1. CDR3 length equals 15 residues. The germline V gene encodes CDR1 SGDLS and CDR2 YYNGEE. After removal of 1 base from V and 4 bases from J, the junction contained 4 bases not matched to a gene. CDR3 nucleotide sequence: TGTGCCAGCAGCGTAATTTCAGGGGGCACCGGGGAGCTGTTTTTT. The encoded protein is CASSVISGGTGELFF.

The chain is built from TRBV29-1 and TRBJ1-2, with 10 bases lining up with TRBD1. CDR1 is SQVTM, CDR2 ANQGSEA, per germline. The CDR3 runs to 14 residues. The V gene end was trimmed by 7 bases and the J gene end by 4 bases; junction bases not matched to a gene: 9. The CDR3 is CSAKSGTGAYGYTF. CDR3 coding DNA: TGCAGCGCAAAAAGCGGGACAGGGGCCTATGGCTACACCTTC.

The chain recombines TRBV11-3 with TRBJ2-3, with 12 bases identical to TRBD2. Trimming took 6 bases from V and 4 from J; bases not matched to a gene: 5. Germline assignment: CDR1 SGHNT and CDR2 YENEEA. CDR3 length: 15 residues. The CDR3 is CASSRLAGAPDTQYF. The CDR3 DNA reads TGTGCCAGCAGTCGACTAGCGGGAGCCCCAGATACGCAGTATTTT.

The rearrangement uses TRBV30 and TRBJ2-1, with 13 bases fitting TRBD2. The ends lost 3 bases at V and 4 bases at J; junction bases unmatched: 9. Germline V gene lookup returns CDR1 GTSNPN and CDR2 SVGIG (reference sequence). The CDR3 is made up of 17 amino acids. The CDR3 DNA sequence: TGTGCCTGGAGGCCGGGGGGGACTAGCGGGACGTACAATGAGCAGTTCTTC. This gives the protein CAWRPGGTSGTYNEQFF.

The chain links TRBV4-2 to TRBJ2-5, with 10 bases identical to TRBD2. The V and J ends lost 5 bases and 4 bases, in that order; junction bases with no gene match: 13. The CDR3 is made up of 17 amino acids. CDR1 and CDR2 (germline): LGHNA, YNFKEQ. The CDR3 sequence is CASSYRTSGEFGETQYF. The CDR3 nucleotides are TGTGCCAGCAGCTACCGGACTAGCGGAGAGTTTGGAGAGACCCAGTACTTC.

The V call is TRBV5-4, the J call TRBJ1-1, with D hard to call. The V gene lost 4 bases and the J gene lost 3 bases, with 16 bases spanning the gap. The length of the CDR3 is 15 residues. Germline values: CDR1 SGHNT, CDR2 YYREEE (reference sequence). The CDR3 DNA sequence: TGTGCCAGCAGCCTTGGGTCTGAGATAGACACTGAAGCTTTCTTT. It encodes CASSLGSEIDTEAFF.

The rearrangement joins TRBV7-9 to TRBJ2-7, with 9 bases aligning to TRBD1. The trim removed 4 bases at V and 3 bases at J, leaving 7 bases unmatched. Germline V gene lookup returns CDR1 SEHNR and CDR2 FQNEAQ (reference sequence). The CDR3 is made up of 15 amino acids. The CDR3 nucleotides read TGTGCCAGCAGCTCCCGGGACAGGGACTACTACGAGCAGTACTTC. Translated: CASSSRDRDYYEQYF.

V usage is TRBV29-1 and J usage is TRBJ1-2; TRBD1 agrees at 8 bases. CDR1 is SQVTM and CDR2 is ANQGSEA in the germline V gene. This CDR3 region has 15 residues. The junction had 16 bases not matched to a gene; V was cut back by 6 bases and J by 7 bases. CDR3 amino acids: CSVEPWTGSAGGYTF. The CDR3 nucleotides read TGCAGCGTGGAACCGTGGACAGGGTCCGCAGGTGGCTACACCTTC.

V is TRBV12-2 and J is TRBJ2-6; the table's D call, TRBD1, has no DNA check behind it. TRBV12-2 is flagged as a pseudogene. The CDR3 spans 16 residues. CDR3 in amino acids: CASRLSQISGANVLTF. For the CDR3, the DNA is TGTGCAAGTCGCTTGTCACAGATCTCTGGGGCCAACGTCCTGACTTTC.

The chain uses TRBV19 and TRBJ1-4; 9 nucleotides align to TRBD1. This CDR3 has 14 amino acids. CDR1 LNHDA and CDR2 SQIVND come from the germline V gene (reference sequence). V lost 5 bases and J lost 10; bases outside the gene matches: 8. CDR3 in amino acids: CASSLRQGGGKLFF. The DNA of the CDR3 is TGTGCCAGTAGTCTGCGACAGGGGGGTGGAAAACTGTTTTTT.

This chain uses TRBV5-8 with TRBJ1-1, with 8 positions matching TRBD1. Germline CDR1 and CDR2: SGHTS and YDEGEE. The V gene end was trimmed by 4 bases and the J gene end by 10 bases; junction bases not matched to a gene: 6. This CDR3 region has 12 residues. The CDR3 protein is CASSAGGVSAFF. CDR3 nucleotides: TGTGCCAGCAGCGCAGGGGGCGTATCAGCTTTCTTT.

The chain uses TRBV6-5 and TRBJ2-3; 9 bases align to TRBD2. The V and J ends lost 0 bases and 5 bases, in that order; junction bases with no gene match: 3. Germline values: CDR1 MNHEY, CDR2 SVGAGI. This CDR3 is 15 amino acids long. The CDR3: CASSYSRGRGDTQYF. In DNA, the CDR3 is TGTGCCAGCAGTTACTCTCGCGGGAGGGGAGATACGCAGTATTTT.

The V and J genes are TRBV12-5 and TRBJ2-3; 7 nucleotides agree with TRBD2. The CDR3 consists of 18 residues. V was clipped by 0 bases and J by 2 bases; unmatched bases: 11. Per germline, CDR1 LGHNT and CDR2 FRNRAP. The CDR3 here is CASGLVKIGGRFTDTQYF. The CDR3 DNA is TGTGCTAGTGGTTTGGTAAAAATAGGCGGGAGATTCACAGATACGCAGTATTTT. The variable domain in full, completed from reference TRBV12-5 and TRBJ2-3, reads DARVTQTPRHKVTEMGQEVTMRCQPILGHNTVFWYRQTMMQGLELLAYFRNRAPLDDSGMPKDRFSAEMPDATLATLKIQPSEPRDSAVYFCASGLVKIGGRFTDTQYFGPGTRLTVL.

The chain is built from TRBV4-2 and TRBJ2-3; TRBD1 matches 7 bases. V was clipped by 0 bases and J by 1 base; unmatched bases: 4. CDR1 and CDR2 from the germline V gene are LGHNA and YNFKEQ. The CDR3 is made up of 16 amino acids. The CDR3 loop reads CASSQDKTGGTDTQYF. The CDR3 coding sequence is TGTGCCAGCAGCCAAGATAAAACAGGGGGCACAGATACGCAGTATTTT.

The genes are TRBV5-5 and TRBJ1-3; tentative D call: TRBD1 (6 bases). Trimming took 0 bases from V and 0 from J, leaving 13 bases between them. Germline values: CDR1 SGHKS, CDR2 YYEKEE (reference sequence). This CDR3 has 17 residues. CDR3 DNA sequence: TGTGCCAGCAGCTTGGGGCCCAGGGACAACTCTGGAAACACCATATATTTT. As protein: CASSLGPRDNSGNTIYF.

The chain couples TRBV28 to TRBJ2-6; D not certain. This CDR3 contains 16 residues. The germline CDR1 and CDR2 sequences are MDHEN and SYDVKM. The V and J ends lost 4 bases and 0 bases respectively, with 10 bases between them. In DNA, the CDR3 is TGTGCCAGCAGTTCCATACTGATCTCTGGGGCCAACGTCCTGACTTTC. It yields the protein CASSSILISGANVLTF.

The V call is TRBV18, the J call TRBJ2-3; 7 positions match TRBD2. V shed 3 bases and J 3 bases; nucleotides not matched to a gene: 9. This CDR3 comprises 16 residues. Looked up from germline, CDR1 is KGHSH and CDR2 is LQKENI. CDR3 coding DNA: TGTGCCAGCTCACCTCTTCGTCGCGGGAGTACAGATACGCAGTATTTT. Translation gives CASSPLRRGSTDTQYF.

The V call is TRBV7-8, the J call TRBJ2-4; D call uncertain. This CDR3 is 14 amino acids long. The V end lost 1 base, the J end lost 7 bases, and 11 bases lay between the germline ends. The V gene's germline CDR1 is SGHVS and CDR2 FQNEAQ. In nucleotides, the CDR3 is TGTGCCAGCAGCTTAGGGGCCGGATGGAACATTCAGTACTTC. Translated, it gives CASSLGAGWNIQYF.

The chain employs TRBV11-2 and TRBJ1-1, with TRBD1 matching 7 bases. CDR1 is SGHAT and CDR2 is FQNNGV in the germline V gene. The CDR3 runs 11 residues. V was clipped by 2 bases and J by 11 bases; unmatched bases: 2. The CDR3 DNA sequence: TGTGCCAGCAGCTTAAGGGGGCTTGCTTTCTTT. It encodes CASSLRGLAFF.

The gene calls are TRBV20-1 and TRBJ2-1, with no clear D. Germline CDR1 DFQATT, CDR2 SNEGSKA (reference sequence). V was pared by 4 bases and J by 4 bases, with 2 bases between. The CDR3 has 10 amino acids. CDR3 region: CSAKYNEQFF. The CDR3 coding sequence is TGCAGTGCTAAGTACAATGAGCAGTTCTTC.

This clone came up a few times. The rearrangement joins TRBV15 to TRBJ2-1, with 8 bases that match TRBD1. The CDR3 is 15 residues long. The germline V gene encodes CDR1 LNHNV and CDR2 YYDKDF (reference sequence). V lost 0 bases to trimming and J lost 7 bases; unmatched junction nucleotides: 5. CDR3 in DNA: TGTGCCACCAGCAGAGATCCAGGGGGCCTAAATGAGCAGTTCTTC. This sequence encodes CATSRDPGGLNEQFF. Full variable domain (missing parts from reference TRBV15 and TRBJ2-1): DAMVIQNPRYQVTQFGKPVTLSCSQTLNHNVMYWYQQKSSQAPKLLFHYYDKDFNNEADTPDNFQSRRPNTSFCFLDIRSPGLGDTAMYLCATSRDPGGLNEQFFGPGTRLTVL.

The chain uses TRBV2 and TRBJ2-2; D is unclear. Looked up from germline, CDR1 is SNHLY and CDR2 is FYNNEI. The CDR3 has 15 amino acids. Trimming shortened V by 1 base and J by 7 bases, and 13 bases separated the two germline ends. CDR3 loop: CASSEGRAEVGELFF. Here the CDR3 DNA reads TGTGCCAGCAGTGAAGGCCGGGCCGAAGTCGGGGAGCTGTTTTTT.

This chain connects TRBV19 to TRBJ2-3, with TRBD2 matching 8 bases. This CDR3 region has 17 residues. Per germline, CDR1 LNHDA and CDR2 SQIVND (reference sequence). J was trimmed by 6 bases and V by 5 bases; bases with no gene match: 16. CDR3 loop: CASSPRWTSQSRDTQYF. For the CDR3, the DNA is TGTGCCAGTAGTCCCCGCTGGACTAGCCAGTCCCGGGATACGCAGTATTTT.

The count of this clone is one. The rearrangement joins TRBV9 to TRBJ1-5; TRBD1 matches at 7 bases. V dropped 3 bases and J dropped 6; count of bases not matched to a gene: 6. CDR1 and CDR2 (germline): SGDLS, YYNGEE. This CDR3 contains 14 residues. The CDR3 here is CASSALSGGQPQHF. In nucleotides, the CDR3 is TGTGCCAGCAGCGCCTTATCAGGGGGTCAGCCCCAGCATTTT.

Comment on this clone: Other DNA variants within this sample encode the same CDR3. The rearrangement uses TRBV18 and TRBJ2-3, with no clear D. Trimming shortened V by 6 bases and J by 4 bases, and 8 bases separated the two germline ends. Germline V gene data show CDR1 as KGHSH and CDR2 as LQKENI. The CDR3 runs to 12 residues. CDR3 region: CASSPSPDTQYF. CDR3 coding DNA: TGTGCCAGCTCTCCCTCCCCAGATACGCAGTATTTT. Variable domain in full (rest from reference TRBV18 and TRBJ2-3): NAGVMQNPRHLVRRRGQEARLRCSPMKGHSHVYWYRQLPEEGLKFMVYLQKENIIDESGMPKERFSAEFPKEGPSILRIQQVVRGDSAAYFCASSPSPDTQYFGPGTRLTVL.

This clone has just one count. This chain joins TRBV28 and TRBJ1-5; 10 nucleotides agree with TRBD1. Looked up from germline, CDR1 is MDHEN and CDR2 is SYDVKM. V lost 7 bases and J lost 3; bases outside the gene matches: 6. The CDR3 has 15 amino acids. CDR3 nucleotides: TGTGCCAGCAACCGGGACAGGGGTATCAATCAGCCCCAGCATTTT. Residues: CASNRDRGINQPQHF.